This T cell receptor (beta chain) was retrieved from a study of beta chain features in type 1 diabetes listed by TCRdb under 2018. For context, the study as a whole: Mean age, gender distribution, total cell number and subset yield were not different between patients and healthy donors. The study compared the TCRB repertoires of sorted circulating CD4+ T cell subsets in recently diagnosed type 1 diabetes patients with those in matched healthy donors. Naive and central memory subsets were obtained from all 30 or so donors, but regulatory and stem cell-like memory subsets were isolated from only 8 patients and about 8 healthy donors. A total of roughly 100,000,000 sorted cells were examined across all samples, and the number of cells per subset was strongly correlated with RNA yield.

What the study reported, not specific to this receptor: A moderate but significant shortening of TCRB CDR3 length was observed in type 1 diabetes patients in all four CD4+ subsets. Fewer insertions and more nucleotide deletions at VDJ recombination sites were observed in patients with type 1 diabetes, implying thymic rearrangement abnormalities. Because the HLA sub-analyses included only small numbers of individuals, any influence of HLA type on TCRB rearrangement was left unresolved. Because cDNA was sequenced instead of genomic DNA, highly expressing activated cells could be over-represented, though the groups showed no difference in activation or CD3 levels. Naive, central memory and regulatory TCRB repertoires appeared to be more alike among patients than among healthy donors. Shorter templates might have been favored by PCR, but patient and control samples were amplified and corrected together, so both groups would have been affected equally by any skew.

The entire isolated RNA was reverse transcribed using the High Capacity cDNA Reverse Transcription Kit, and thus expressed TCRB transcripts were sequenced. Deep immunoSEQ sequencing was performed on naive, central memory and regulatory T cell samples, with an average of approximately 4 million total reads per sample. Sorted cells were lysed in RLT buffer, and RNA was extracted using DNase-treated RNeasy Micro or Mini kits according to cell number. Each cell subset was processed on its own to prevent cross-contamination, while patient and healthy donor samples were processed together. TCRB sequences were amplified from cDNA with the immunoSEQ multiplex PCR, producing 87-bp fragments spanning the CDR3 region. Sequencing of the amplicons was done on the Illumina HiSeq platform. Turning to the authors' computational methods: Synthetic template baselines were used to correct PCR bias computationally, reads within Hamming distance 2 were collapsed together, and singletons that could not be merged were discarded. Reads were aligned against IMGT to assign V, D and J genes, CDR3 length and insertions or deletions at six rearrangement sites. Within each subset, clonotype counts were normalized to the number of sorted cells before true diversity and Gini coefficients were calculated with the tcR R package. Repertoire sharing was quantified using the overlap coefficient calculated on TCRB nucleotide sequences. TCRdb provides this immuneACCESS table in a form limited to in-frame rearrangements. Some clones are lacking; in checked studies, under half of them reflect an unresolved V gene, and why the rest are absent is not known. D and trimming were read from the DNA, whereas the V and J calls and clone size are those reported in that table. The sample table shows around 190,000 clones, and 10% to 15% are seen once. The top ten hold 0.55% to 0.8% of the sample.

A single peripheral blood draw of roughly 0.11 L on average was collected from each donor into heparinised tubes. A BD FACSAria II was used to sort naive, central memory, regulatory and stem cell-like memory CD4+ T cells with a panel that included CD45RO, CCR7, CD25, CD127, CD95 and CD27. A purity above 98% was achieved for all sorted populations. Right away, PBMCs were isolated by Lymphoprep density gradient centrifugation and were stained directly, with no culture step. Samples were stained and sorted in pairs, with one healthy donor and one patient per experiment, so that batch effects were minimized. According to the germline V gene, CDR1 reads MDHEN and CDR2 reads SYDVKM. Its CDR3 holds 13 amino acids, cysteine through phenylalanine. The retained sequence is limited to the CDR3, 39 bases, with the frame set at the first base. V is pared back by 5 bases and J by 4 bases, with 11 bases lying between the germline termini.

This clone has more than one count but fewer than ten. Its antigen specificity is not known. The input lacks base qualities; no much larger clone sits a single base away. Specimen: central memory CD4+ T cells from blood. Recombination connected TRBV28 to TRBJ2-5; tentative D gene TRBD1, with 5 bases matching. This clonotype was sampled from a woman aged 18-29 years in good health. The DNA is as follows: TGTGCCAGCAGTGGGCCAGGGATAGAGACCCAGTACTTC. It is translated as CASSGPGIETQYF.